These 14 T cell receptor beta chains originate from one sample sequenced in a study of CD8 T cells in Susac syndrome. RNA totalling roughly 0.45 to 1 ug underwent reverse transcription with random hexamers. TCRdb reprocessed the immunoSEQ multiplex PCR reads with MiXCR, giving one entry per CDR3 protein. This table has about 130,000 distinct CDR3 sequences, about 95% appearing once. Sequencing was carried out using CD4+ T cells from PBMCs. These receptor sequences come from a human donor in good health.

This chain links TRBV6-1 with TRBJ2-6; D perhaps matches TRBD1 (5 bases). The CDR3 totals 15 residues. V lost 8 bases to trimming and J lost 0 bases, with 11 bases between them. Germline CDR1 is MNHNS and CDR2 is SASEGT. CDR3 nucleotides: TGTGCCAGCGTAGAAGGGGACTCTGGGGCCAACGTCCTGACTTTC. As protein: CASVEGDSGANVLTF.

The count of this clonotype is one. The chain has TRBV3-1 and TRBJ1-1; D ambiguous. Germline V gene sequence: CDR1 LGHDT, CDR2 YNNKEL (reference sequence). V lost 1 base and J lost 4, with 13 bases in between. This CDR3 is built from 15 residues. The DNA of the CDR3 is TGTGCCAGCAGCCAAGGGCAGGTCCTCAGCACTGAAGCTTTCTTT. The encoded protein is CASSQGQVLSTEAFF.

The chain is built from TRBV28 and TRBJ1-4; D unresolved. Trimming pared 6 bases from V and 5 bases from J, leaving 4 bases between. The CDR3 runs 11 residues. Germline V gives CDR1 MDHEN, CDR2 SYDVKM. This chain's CDR3 is CASSTNEKLFF. In DNA, the CDR3 is TGTGCCAGCAGCACCAATGAAAAACTGTTTTTT.

The chain uses TRBV13 and TRBJ2-5, with 7 bases lining up with TRBD1. The ends lost 4 bases at V and 5 bases at J; junction bases unmatched: 10. This CDR3 region has 15 residues. Germline CDR1 reads PRHDT; CDR2 reads FYEKMQ (reference sequence). The CDR3 here is CASSSPRLQGETQYF. Here the CDR3 DNA reads TGTGCCAGCAGCTCCCCCCGGCTACAGGGGGAGACCCAGTACTTC.

The V call is TRBV5-1, the J call TRBJ2-1, with 9 bases that match TRBD2. The germline gives CDR1 SGHRS, CDR2 YFSETQ. The CDR3 covers 15 residues. V lost 0 bases to trimming and J lost 7 bases; unmatched junction nucleotides: 5. Written as DNA, the CDR3 is TGCGCCAGCAGCTTGGACCTAGCGGGAATGAATGAGCAGTTCTTC. Its translation is CASSLDLAGMNEQFF.

The V call is TRBV29-1, the J call TRBJ2-7; a weak D match, TRBD2 (6 bases). Germline lookup yields CDR1 SQVTM and CDR2 ANQGSEA. The CDR3 spans 9 residues. The CDR3 region is CRAGYEQYF. The CDR3 coding sequence is TGCAGGGCGGGGTACGAGCAGTACTTC.

This chain connects TRBV7-2 to TRBJ2-1; either TRBD1 or TRBD2 may fit D (5 bases each). V dropped 5 bases and J dropped 5 bases, with 19 bases sitting between them. The germline gives CDR1 SGHTA, CDR2 FQGNSA. This CDR3 is 16 amino acids long. The CDR3 protein is CASSPQPGTQNNEQFF. The CDR3 DNA is TGTGCCAGCAGCCCCCAACCGGGGACGCAGAACAATGAGCAGTTCTTC.

This chain connects TRBV6-5 to TRBJ2-7; 13 nucleotides agree with TRBD2. Trimming cost V 4 bases and J 6 bases; bases outside gene matches: 15. Germline V lookup: CDR1 MNHEY, CDR2 SVGAGI. The CDR3 is 18 residues long. CDR3 protein: CASSSLTSGRANAIEQYF. CDR3 DNA: TGTGCCAGCAGTTCCTTAACTAGCGGGAGGGCCAATGCGATCGAGCAGTACTTC.

This chain joins TRBV29-1 and TRBJ2-1; possible D gene TRBD2, 7 bases. With 6 bases removed from V and 7 bases from J, the gap between germline ends came to 16 bases. This CDR3 has 13 residues. Germline V gene data show CDR1 as SQVTM and CDR2 as ANQGSEA. CDR3 region: CSVEGGGRNEQFF. The DNA for the CDR3 is TGCAGCGTGGAGGGGGGGGGCCGTAATGAGCAGTTCTTC.

The V gene is TRBV5-1, the J gene TRBJ2-3; TRBD2 is a possible D gene (5 bases). The ends were cut back, 4 bases at V and 6 bases at J, with 15 bases in the middle. This CDR3 has 14 amino acids. CDR1 SGHRS and CDR2 YFSETQ come from the germline V gene. This chain's CDR3 is CASSVSETRDTQYF. CDR3 bases: TGCGCCAGCAGCGTGAGCGAAACTAGGGATACGCAGTATTTT.

This clonotype was counted once. V usage is TRBV12-3 or TRBV12-4 and J usage is TRBJ2-7; TRBD1 is a possible D gene (6 bases). The CDR3 is 14 residues long. Trimming removed 5 bases from V and 3 bases from J, with 14 bases in between. CDR3 residues: CASSPPGQLYEQYF. In DNA form, the CDR3 reads TGTGCCAGCAGTCCCCCCGGACAGCTCTACGAGCAGTACTTC.

J is TRBJ1-2 and V is TRBV19; D is undetermined. The CDR3 has 13 residues. Germline CDR1 and CDR2: LNHDA and SQIVND (reference sequence). Trimming shortened V by 3 bases and J by 0 bases, and 5 bases separated the two germline ends. CDR3 in amino acids: CASSMRANYGYTF. The DNA for the CDR3 is TGTGCCAGTAGTATGAGAGCTAACTATGGCTACACCTTC. Looking up the rest from reference TRBV19 and TRBJ1-2 gives the full variable domain: DGGITQSPKYLFRKEGQNVTLSCEQNLNHDAMYWYRQDPGQGLRLIYYSQIVNDFQKGDIAEGYSVSREKKESFPLTVTSAQKNPTAFYLCASSMRANYGYTFGSGTRLTVV.

This clonotype was found once. The chain uses TRBV3-1 and TRBJ1-1; D uncertain. Deletions cut 0 bases from V and 5 bases from J, with 10 bases between. Germline V gives CDR1 LGHDT, CDR2 YNNKEL (reference sequence). CDR3 length: 14 amino acids. CDR3 amino acids: CASSQDEVRTEAFF. The DNA for the CDR3 is TGTGCCAGCAGCCAAGACGAGGTTAGGACTGAAGCTTTCTTT. The full variable domain, rest sourced from reference TRBV3-1 and TRBJ1-1, is DTAVSQTPKYLVTQMGNDKSIKCEQNLGHDTMYWYKQDSKKFLKIMFSYNNKELIINETVPNRFSPKSPDKAHLNLHINSLELGDSAVYFCASSQDEVRTEAFFGQGTRLTVV.

The CDR3 here is CASRPVTGGSYNEQFF. The CDR3 DNA is TGTGCCAGCAGACCCGTTACAGGTGGCTCCTACAATGAGCAGTTCTTC. This chain links TRBV6-6 with TRBJ2-1; perhaps TRBD1 as D (5 bases). V lost 6 bases, J lost 0 bases, and 15 bases lay in between. Germline V gene sequence: CDR1 MNHNY, CDR2 SVGAGI (reference sequence). The CDR3 contains 16 residues.